What follows are 17 T cell receptor beta chains derived from one specimen sequenced in a study of monozygotic twins with inflammatory bowel disease. TCRdb reprocessed the 5' RACE reads and keeps a single row for each CDR3 protein, giving no DNA. Its table records about 420,000 distinct CDR3 sequences. The sample comprised blood. Receptors originate from a human donor with ulcerative colitis or Crohn's disease, or a healthy co-twin of an affected twin (not recorded which).

The chain combines TRBV7-2 with TRBJ2-2. The CDR3 runs to 13 residues. Germline V lookup: CDR1 SGHTA, CDR2 FQGNSA. The CDR3: CASSPVAALELFF.

The J gene is TRBJ2-1, the V gene TRBV20-1; TCRdb reports TRBD1, a call that lacks DNA to check it against. The germline V gene has CDR1 DFQATT and CDR2 SNEGSKA (reference sequence). There are 14 residues in the CDR3. This chain's CDR3 is CSGIGTGPYNEQFF.

The chain couples TRBV6-6 to TRBJ1-1; the D call of TRBD1 rests on TCRdb alone, since no DNA is present to check it. In germline, CDR1 is MNHNY, CDR2 SVGAGI (reference sequence). CDR3 length: 12 residues. CDR3 sequence: CASGRMNTEAFF.

This sequence joins TRBV7-9 and TRBJ1-1; TCRdb indicates TRBD1, and absent DNA this call remains unverified. The germline CDR1 and CDR2 sequences are SEHNR and FQNEAQ (reference sequence). The CDR3 has 14 amino acids. The CDR3: CASSFSGENTEAFF.

This rearrangement joins TRBV27 to TRBJ1-1; the D call from TCRdb, TRBD1, cannot be confirmed without DNA. The CDR3 has 14 amino acids. Per germline, CDR1 MNHEY and CDR2 SMNVEV (reference sequence). The CDR3: CASSVTAGLGVAFF.

The chain combines TRBV9 with TRBJ2-7; TCRdb designates TRBD2, a call that cannot be tested without DNA. Germline assignment: CDR1 SGDLS and CDR2 YYNGEE. The CDR3 contains 14 residues. CDR3 loop: CASSIGTSAYEQYF. Full variable domain (outside the CDR3, taken from reference TRBV9 and TRBJ2-7): DSGVTQTPKHLITATGQRVTLRCSPRSGDLSVYWYQQSLDQGLQFLIQYYNGEERAKGNILERFSAQQFPDLHSELNLSSLELGDSALYFCASSIGTSAYEQYFGPGTRLTVT.

This chain joins TRBV6-1 and TRBJ1-1; absent DNA, TCRdb's TRBD1 call cannot be checked. The CDR3 contains 14 residues. Germline V CDR1 and CDR2: MNHNS, SASEGT. The CDR3 reads CASRLQGKVTEAFF.

The chain couples TRBV5-1 to TRBJ1-2; TCRdb returns TRBD1, unconfirmable since there is no DNA. The CDR3 covers 15 residues. Germline lookup yields CDR1 SGHRS and CDR2 YFSETQ. The CDR3 sequence: CASSSDRPTNYGYTF. The entire variable domain, with the rest obtained from reference TRBV5-1 and TRBJ1-2, is as follows: KAGVTQTPRYLIKTRGQQVTLSCSPISGHRSVSWYQQTPGQGLQFLFEYFSETQRNKGNFPGRFSGRQFSNSRSEMNVSTLELGDSALYLCASSSDRPTNYGYTFGSGTRLTVV.

The rearrangement joins TRBV5-5 to TRBJ2-2; TCRdb outputs TRBD1, but without DNA this stays unchecked. This CDR3 spans 15 amino acids. Looked up from germline, CDR1 is SGHKS and CDR2 is YYEKEE (reference sequence). This chain's CDR3 is CASSVGAGGTGELFF.

The V and J genes are TRBV7-3 and TRBJ2-1; the D call from TCRdb, TRBD1, cannot be confirmed without DNA. Looked up from germline, CDR1 is SGHTA and CDR2 is FQGTGA. This CDR3 spans 16 amino acids. The CDR3 protein is CASSSGPRTDRGEQFF.

The chain uses TRBV12-3 or TRBV12-4 and TRBJ2-2; as DNA is missing, the TRBD2 call by TCRdb cannot be tested. This CDR3 contains 16 residues. The CDR3 sequence is CASSLLAGVYGGELFF.

This chain uses TRBV20-1 with TRBJ2-7; as DNA is missing, the TRBD2 call by TCRdb cannot be tested. Germline-derived CDR1 and CDR2 are DFQATT and SNEGSKA (reference sequence). CDR3 length equals 14 residues. The CDR3 sequence is CSAAGLAGGGEQYF.

This chain uses TRBV7-9 with TRBJ2-7; TCRdb reports TRBD1, a call that lacks DNA to check it against. Germline CDR1 is SEHNR and CDR2 is FQNEAQ (reference sequence). This CDR3 has 15 residues. CDR3 region: CASSSWDSLSYEQYF.

The V gene is TRBV6-1, the J gene TRBJ1-1; TCRdb's assignment of TRBD1 cannot be checked, as there is no DNA. Looked up from germline, CDR1 is MNHNS and CDR2 is SASEGT. The CDR3 runs 14 residues. This CDR3 reads CASRTTGDRTEAFF.

The rearrangement uses TRBV14 and TRBJ2-1; TCRdb indicates TRBD1, and absent DNA this call remains unverified. This CDR3 contains 16 residues. Germline-derived CDR1 and CDR2 are SGHDN and FVKESK. This chain's CDR3 is CASSQLSGNVGNEQFF.

This rearrangement joins TRBV5-1 to TRBJ1-2. The CDR3 has 13 residues. Germline lookup yields CDR1 SGHRS and CDR2 YFSETQ. The CDR3 loop reads CASSPEMSYGYTF.

This chain uses TRBV20-1 with TRBJ1-5. The CDR3 is 13 amino acids. The V gene's germline CDR1 is DFQATT and CDR2 SNEGSKA (reference sequence). CDR3 sequence reads: CSAMDGSNQPQHF.